This TCR beta chain was sequenced for a study of shared clonotypes between healthy human individuals. Regarding the study as a whole: Naive subsets generally exceeded memory subsets in estimated richness.

Several immunoSEQ plates received, in even portions, the genomic DNA of each subset. For sorted subsets, about 190 ng DNA per replicate equaled 30,000 or so T cell genomes. Authors' data handling: For the immunoSEQ data, sequences were junction-only without quality scores, so filtering differed. Sequenced by immunoSEQ multiplex PCR; TCRdb stores in-frame clones only, minus some. The V and J calls and clone size are taken from that table; D and trimming were inferred from the DNA. The repertoire holds 2 million to 2.5 million clones, approximately 94% seen once, with around 1.1% in the top ten. In the naive CD8 group, cells lacked CD45RO and were positively selected for CCR7, so terminally differentiated effector memory CD45RA+ cells were left out. As concerns this clone: Antigen specificity is unknown.

CDR1 is SGHAT and CDR2 is FQNNGV in the germline V gene. The CDR3 totals 13 residues. V was cut by 2 bases and J by 2 bases, with 6 bases left in between. The sample consisted of naive CD8+ T cells sorted from blood. The receptor's source is a man younger than 35 in good health. This chain connects TRBV11-2 to TRBJ1-2; D uncertain. DNA for the CDR3: TGTGCCAGCAGCTTAAACGGAAACTATGGCTACACCTTC. Its protein product is CASSLNGNYGYTF.